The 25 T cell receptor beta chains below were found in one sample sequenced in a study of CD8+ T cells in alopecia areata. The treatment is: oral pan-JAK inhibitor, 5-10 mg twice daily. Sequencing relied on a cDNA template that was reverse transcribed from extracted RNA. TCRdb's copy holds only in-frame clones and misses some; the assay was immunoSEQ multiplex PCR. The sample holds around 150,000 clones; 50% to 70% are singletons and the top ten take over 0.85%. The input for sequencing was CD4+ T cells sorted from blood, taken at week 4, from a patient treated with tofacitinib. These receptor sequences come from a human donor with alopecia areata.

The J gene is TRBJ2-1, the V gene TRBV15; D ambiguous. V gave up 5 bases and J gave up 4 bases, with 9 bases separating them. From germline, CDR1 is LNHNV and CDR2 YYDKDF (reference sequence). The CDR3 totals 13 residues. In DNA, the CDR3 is TGTGCCACCAGCTCCCAAGGGTACAATGAGCAGTTCTTC. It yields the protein CATSSQGYNEQFF.

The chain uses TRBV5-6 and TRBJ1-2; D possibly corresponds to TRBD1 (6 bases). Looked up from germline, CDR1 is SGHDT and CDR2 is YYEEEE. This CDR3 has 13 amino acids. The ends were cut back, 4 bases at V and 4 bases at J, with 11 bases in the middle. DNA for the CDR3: TGTGCCAGCAGCATACAGGGACCCTATGGCTACACCTTC. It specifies CASSIQGPYGYTF. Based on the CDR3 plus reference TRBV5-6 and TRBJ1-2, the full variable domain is DAGVTQSPTHLIKTRGQQVTLRCSPKSGHDTVSWYQQALGQGPQFIFQYYEEEERQRGNFPDRFSGHQFPNYSSELNVNALLLGDSALYLCASSIQGPYGYTFGSGTRLTVV.

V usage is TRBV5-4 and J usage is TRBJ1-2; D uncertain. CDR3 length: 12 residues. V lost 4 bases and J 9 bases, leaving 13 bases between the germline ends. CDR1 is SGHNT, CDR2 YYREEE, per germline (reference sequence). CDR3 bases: TGTGCCAGCAGCGTGGACTGGAGGCGCTACACCTTC. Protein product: CASSVDWRRYTF.

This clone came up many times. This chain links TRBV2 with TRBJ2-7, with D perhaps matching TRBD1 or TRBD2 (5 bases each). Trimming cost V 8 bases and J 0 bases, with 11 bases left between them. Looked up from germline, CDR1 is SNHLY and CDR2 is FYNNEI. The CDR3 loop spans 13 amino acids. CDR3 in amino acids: CASVEGTSYEQYF. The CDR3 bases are TGTGCCAGCGTCGAAGGGACCTCCTACGAGCAGTACTTC.

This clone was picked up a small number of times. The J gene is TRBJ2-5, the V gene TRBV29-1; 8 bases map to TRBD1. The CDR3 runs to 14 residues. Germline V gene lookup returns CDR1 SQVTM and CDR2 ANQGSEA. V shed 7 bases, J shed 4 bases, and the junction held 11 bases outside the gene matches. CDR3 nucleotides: TGCAGCGCCGACCGAACCGGACAGGGAGAGACCCAGTACTTC. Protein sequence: CSADRTGQGETQYF. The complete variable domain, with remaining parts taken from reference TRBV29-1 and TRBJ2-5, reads SAVISQKPSRDICQRGTSLTIQCQVDSQVTMMFWYRQQPGQSLTLIATANQGSEATYESGFVIDKFPISRPNLTFSTLTVSNMSPEDSSIYLCSADRTGQGETQYFGPGTRLLVL.

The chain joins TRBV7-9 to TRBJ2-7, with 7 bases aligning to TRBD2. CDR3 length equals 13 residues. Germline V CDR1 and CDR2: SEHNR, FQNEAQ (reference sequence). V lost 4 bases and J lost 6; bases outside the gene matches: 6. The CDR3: CASSWGGKGEQYF. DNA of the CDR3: TGTGCCAGCAGCTGGGGAGGGAAAGGCGAGCAGTACTTC.

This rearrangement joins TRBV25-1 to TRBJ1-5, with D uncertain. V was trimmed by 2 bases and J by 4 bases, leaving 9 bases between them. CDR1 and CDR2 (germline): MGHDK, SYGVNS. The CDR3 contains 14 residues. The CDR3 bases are TGTGCCAGCAGTGAAGCTCGTTGGAATCAGCCCCAGCATTTT. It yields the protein CASSEARWNQPQHF.

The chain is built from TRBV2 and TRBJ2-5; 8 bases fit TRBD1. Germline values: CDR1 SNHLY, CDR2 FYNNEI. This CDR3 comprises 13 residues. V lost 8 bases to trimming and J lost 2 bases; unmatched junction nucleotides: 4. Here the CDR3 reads CASRWDRQETQYF. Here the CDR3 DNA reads TGTGCCAGCCGCTGGGACAGGCAAGAGACCCAGTACTTC.

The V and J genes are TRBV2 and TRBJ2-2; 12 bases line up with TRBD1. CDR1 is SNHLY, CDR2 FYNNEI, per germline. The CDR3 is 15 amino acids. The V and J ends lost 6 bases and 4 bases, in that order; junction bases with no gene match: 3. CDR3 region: CASRGTGGGTGELFF. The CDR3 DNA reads TGTGCCAGCAGGGGGACAGGGGGCGGCACCGGGGAGCTGTTTTTT.

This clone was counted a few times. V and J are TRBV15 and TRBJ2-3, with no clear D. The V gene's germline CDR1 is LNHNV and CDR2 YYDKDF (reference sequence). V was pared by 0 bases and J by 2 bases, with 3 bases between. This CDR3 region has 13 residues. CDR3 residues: CATSRDPTDTQYF. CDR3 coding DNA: TGTGCCACCAGCAGAGACCCCACAGATACGCAGTATTTT.

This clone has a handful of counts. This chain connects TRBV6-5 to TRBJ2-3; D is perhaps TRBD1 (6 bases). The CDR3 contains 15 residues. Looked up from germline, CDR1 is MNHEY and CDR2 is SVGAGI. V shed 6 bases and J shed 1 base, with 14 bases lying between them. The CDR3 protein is CASSHRVGGTDTQYF. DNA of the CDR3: TGTGCCAGCAGCCACAGGGTCGGGGGCACAGATACGCAGTATTTT.

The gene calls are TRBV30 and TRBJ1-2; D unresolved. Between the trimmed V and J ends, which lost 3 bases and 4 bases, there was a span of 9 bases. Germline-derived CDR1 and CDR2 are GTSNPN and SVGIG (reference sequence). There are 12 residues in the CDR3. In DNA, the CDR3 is TGTGCCTGGAGACAGTCGGGCTATGGCTACACCTTC. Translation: CAWRQSGYGYTF.

This CDR3 reads CASSQANLDSYEQYF. CDR3 sequence (DNA): TGTGCCAGCAGCCAAGCAAACTTGGACAGCTACGAGCAGTACTTC. The genes are TRBV4-2 and TRBJ2-7; TRBD1 might be the D (6 bases). V lost 1 base, J lost 3 bases, and 13 bases lay in between. CDR3 length equals 15 residues. Germline CDR1 LGHNA, CDR2 YNFKEQ.

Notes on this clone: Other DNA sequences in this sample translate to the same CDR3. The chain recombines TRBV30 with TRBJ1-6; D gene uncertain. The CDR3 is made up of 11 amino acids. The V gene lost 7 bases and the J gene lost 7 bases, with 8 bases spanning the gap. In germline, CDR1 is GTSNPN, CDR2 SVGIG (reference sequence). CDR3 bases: TGTGCCTCCGGTAGGAATTCACCCCTCCACTTT. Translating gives CASGRNSPLHF. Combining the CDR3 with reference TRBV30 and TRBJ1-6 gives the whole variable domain SQTIHQWPATLVQPVGSPLSLECTVEGTSNPNLYWYRQAAGRGLQLLFYSVGIGQISSEVPQNLSASRPQDRQFILSSKKLLLSDSGFYLCASGRNSPLHFGNGTRLTVT.

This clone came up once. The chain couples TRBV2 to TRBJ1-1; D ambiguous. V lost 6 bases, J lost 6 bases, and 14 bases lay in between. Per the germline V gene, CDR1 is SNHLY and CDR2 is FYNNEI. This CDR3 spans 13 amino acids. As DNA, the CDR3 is TGTGCCAGCAGGGAAACACGGGTCCCTGAAGCTTTCTTT. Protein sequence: CASRETRVPEAFF.

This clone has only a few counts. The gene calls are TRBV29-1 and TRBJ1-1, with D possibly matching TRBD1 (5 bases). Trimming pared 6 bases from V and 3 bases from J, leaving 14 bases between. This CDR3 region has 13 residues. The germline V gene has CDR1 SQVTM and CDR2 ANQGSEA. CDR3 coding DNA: TGCAGCGTGGGGGTGAGAAGGGACACTGAAGCTTTCTTT. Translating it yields CSVGVRRDTEAFF.

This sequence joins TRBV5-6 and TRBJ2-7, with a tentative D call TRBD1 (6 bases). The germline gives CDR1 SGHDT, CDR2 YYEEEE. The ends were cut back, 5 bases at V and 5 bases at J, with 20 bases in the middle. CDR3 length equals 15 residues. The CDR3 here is CASRRRTVILHEQYF. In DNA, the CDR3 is TGTGCCAGCAGGCGTCGGACAGTTATCCTCCACGAGCAGTACTTC. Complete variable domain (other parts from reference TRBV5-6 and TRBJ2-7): DAGVTQSPTHLIKTRGQQVTLRCSPKSGHDTVSWYQQALGQGPQFIFQYYEEEERQRGNFPDRFSGHQFPNYSSELNVNALLLGDSALYLCASRRRTVILHEQYFGPGTRLTVT.

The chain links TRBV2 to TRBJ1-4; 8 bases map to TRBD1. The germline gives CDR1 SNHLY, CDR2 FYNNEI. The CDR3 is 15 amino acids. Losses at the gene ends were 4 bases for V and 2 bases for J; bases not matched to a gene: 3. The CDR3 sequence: CASSGQGMTNEKLFF. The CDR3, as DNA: TGTGCCAGCAGTGGACAGGGGATGACTAATGAAAAACTGTTTTTT.

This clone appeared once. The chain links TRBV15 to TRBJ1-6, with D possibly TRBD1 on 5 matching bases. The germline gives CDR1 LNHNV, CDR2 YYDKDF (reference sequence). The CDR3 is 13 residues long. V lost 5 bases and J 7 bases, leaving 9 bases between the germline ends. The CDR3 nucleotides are TGTGCCACCAGCGGGACGCCGAATTCACCCCTCCACTTT. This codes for CATSGTPNSPLHF.

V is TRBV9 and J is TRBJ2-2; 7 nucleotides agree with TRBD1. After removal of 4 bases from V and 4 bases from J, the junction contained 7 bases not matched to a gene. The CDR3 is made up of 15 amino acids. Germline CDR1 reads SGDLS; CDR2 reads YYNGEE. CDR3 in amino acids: CASSPPTGLTGELFF. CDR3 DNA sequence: TGTGCCAGCAGCCCACCGACAGGGCTCACCGGGGAGCTGTTTTTT.

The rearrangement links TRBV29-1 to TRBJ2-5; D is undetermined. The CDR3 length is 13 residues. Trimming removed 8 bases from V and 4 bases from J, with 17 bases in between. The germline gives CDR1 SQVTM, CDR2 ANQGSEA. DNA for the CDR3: TGCAGCCTCGTTGTGAGGCTGGGAGAGACCCAGTACTTC. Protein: CSLVVRLGETQYF.

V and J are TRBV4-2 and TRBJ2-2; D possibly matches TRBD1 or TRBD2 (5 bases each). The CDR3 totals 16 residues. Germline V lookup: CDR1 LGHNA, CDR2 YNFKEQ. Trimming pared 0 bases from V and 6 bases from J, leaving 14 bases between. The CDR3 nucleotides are TGTGCCAGCAGCCAAGATCAGGGCTGGGACCCCGGGGAGCTGTTTTTT. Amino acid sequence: CASSQDQGWDPGELFF.

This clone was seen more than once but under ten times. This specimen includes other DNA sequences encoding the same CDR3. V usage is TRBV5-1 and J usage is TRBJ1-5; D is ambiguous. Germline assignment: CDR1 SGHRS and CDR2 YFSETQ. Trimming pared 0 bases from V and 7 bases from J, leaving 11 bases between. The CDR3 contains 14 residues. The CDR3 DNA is TGCGCCAGCAGCTTGGGCGGGGTCGGGCAGCCCCAGCATTTT. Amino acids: CASSLGGVGQPQHF. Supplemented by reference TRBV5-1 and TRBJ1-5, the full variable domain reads KAGVTQTPRYLIKTRGQQVTLSCSPISGHRSVSWYQQTPGQGLQFLFEYFSETQRNKGNFPGRFSGRQFSNSRSEMNVSTLELGDSALYLCASSLGGVGQPQHFGDGTRLSIL.

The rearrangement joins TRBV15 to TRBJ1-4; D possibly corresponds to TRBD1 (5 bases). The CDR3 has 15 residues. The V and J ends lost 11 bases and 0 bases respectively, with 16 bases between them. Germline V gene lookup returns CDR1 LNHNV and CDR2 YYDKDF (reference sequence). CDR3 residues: CASTRDRATNEKLFF. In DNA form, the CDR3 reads TGTGCCTCCACCCGGGACCGGGCAACTAATGAAAAACTGTTTTTT.

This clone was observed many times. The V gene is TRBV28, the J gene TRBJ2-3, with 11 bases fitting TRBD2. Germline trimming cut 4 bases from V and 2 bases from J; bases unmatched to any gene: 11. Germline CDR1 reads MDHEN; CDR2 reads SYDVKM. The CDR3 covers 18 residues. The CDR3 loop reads CASSSPVQLAGDTDTQYF. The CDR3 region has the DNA TGTGCCAGCAGTTCCCCCGTCCAACTAGCGGGGGACACAGATACGCAGTATTTT.